This TCR beta chain derives from a study of naive and memory T cell subsets. This CDR3 region has 12 residues. V lost 8 bases, J lost 7 bases, and 7 bases stayed unmatched. CDR1 DFQATT and CDR2 SNEGSKA come from the germline V gene (reference sequence). With regard to this clonotype: Its antigen is unknown.

Broader study findings: In naive cells, over 90% of TCR sequences were seen only once. A few larger clonotypes appeared in naive repertoires, especially CD8, possibly memory cells re-expressing CD45RA. TCR counts from RNA may reflect activation-linked expression changes. TCR abundance followed a power law differing between naive and memory subsets.

The beta constant-region primer was an equimolar mix of two oligonucleotides covering TRBC1 and TRBC2. Four rounds of PCR amplified the ligated cDNA using nested alpha and beta constant-region primers plus SP2. TCRdb re-analysed the UMI-ligation and nested PCR reads in MiXCR, keeping a single row per CDR3 protein. Seen here are under 150,000 distinct CDR3 sequences, roughly a fifth observed once, and the top ten hold about 0.57%. This TCR derives from a human donor in good health. The material sequenced was naive CD8+ T cells from blood. V gene TRBV20-1 combines with J gene TRBJ2-1, with 8 nucleotides matching TRBD2. The CDR3 sequence: CSSWTSFNEQFF. The DNA for the CDR3 is TGCAGTTCCTGGACTAGCTTTAATGAGCAGTTCTTC.